This T cell receptor beta chain derives from a study of patients and donors after allogeneic stem cell transplantation. This clonotype came up a few times. TCRdb analysed the RT-PCR reads with MiXCR anew, one entry per CDR3 protein. Of 150,000 to 200,000 distinct CDR3 sequences listed, about 40% are singletons. CDR1 LGHDT and CDR2 YNNKEL come from the germline V gene (reference sequence). This CDR3 comprises 15 residues. Trimming took 2 bases from V and 1 from J, leaving 11 bases between them. The V and J genes are TRBV3-1 and TRBJ1-1; D is perhaps TRBD1 (5 bases). Sample: blood, either unsorted or a sorted T cell fraction (not recorded which). This clonotype was obtained from a human donor who was either an allogeneic HSCT recipient or a stem cell or donor lymphocyte infusion donor (not recorded which). It is not recorded whose cells these are; they may come from a transplant donor. CDR3 sequence (DNA): TGTGCCAGCAGCCAACCCTCAGGGAGGAACACTGAAGCTTTCTTT. Its translation: CASSQPSGRNTEAFF.